This T cell receptor (beta chain) was obtained from a study of Ad26.COV2.S vaccination and SARS-CoV-2 variants (dated by TCRdb to about 2021). Concerning the study at large: Vaccine-arm donors were drawn from COV1001, a multicentre, randomized, double-blind, placebo-controlled phase I-IIa trial of Ad26.COV2.S in healthy adults. Ad26.COV2.S was given intramuscularly at 5x10^10 or 1x10^11 viral particles, as a single shot or as two shots 56 days apart. The specificity and breadth of SARS-CoV-2-reactive T cell receptors after Ad26.COV2.S vaccination were assessed by TCRbeta repertoire sequencing. A total of around 32 samples were included in the TCR-sequenced set, comprising roughly 19 Ad26.COV2.S vaccine recipients, 5 placebo recipients and 8 SARS-CoV-2 convalescent individuals. Trial participants were randomized into five groups of five, in which low-dose or high-dose Ad26.COV2.S was given once or twice, or placebo was given on both occasions. Blinding of investigators to trial group allocation was maintained during experiments and outcome assessment. Here is what the overall study found, with its caveats: Spike-specific TCR breadth was higher in Ad26.COV2.S recipients than in placebo recipients (P = 0.0014). The authors noted that the TCR breadth and depth analyses may have underestimated total T cell responses. Substantial breadth of spike-specific CD8+ and CD4+ T cell responses was reported after vaccination. Vaccine and placebo recipients had similar non-spike TCR breadth, a finding consistent with the vaccine containing only spike. The study was not powered to compare responses between vaccine doses or regimens.

About this clone: The specificity of this receptor is unknown. Per-base qualities were not stored, and no clone one base away is much larger.

The CDR3 sequence holds 14 residues, the cysteine and phenylalanine included. Only the CDR3 portion is preserved as DNA: 42 bases, with reading frame beginning at the first base. From a lookup of the germline V gene, CDR1 and CDR2 are MNHEY and SVGEGT. A distance of 11 bases separates the germline ends of V and J, which lose 3 bases and 2 bases respectively. The immunoSEQ Assay was the method used to sequence TCRbeta CDR3 regions. After extraction, genomic DNA underwent amplification by bias-controlled multiplex PCR, followed by high-throughput sequencing. Per the source publication's procedure: To quantify the absolute abundance of every unique TCRbeta CDR3 region, sequences were collapsed and filtered. Usable DNA was measured by amplifying reference genes present in all nucleated cells, and TCRbeta template counts were normalized to that usable DNA to estimate T cell fraction. Repertoire TCRs were annotated as SARS-CoV-2-specific when V gene, CDR3 amino acid sequence and J gene were exactly matched to a known reactive TCR set. The reference SARS-CoV-2 TCR set was derived from MIRA and filtered for enrichment in COVID-19-positive ImmuneCODE repertoires, a step that removed public or cross-reactive TCRs. Using the MIRA antigens, annotated TCRs were further analysed by specific ORF or by position within an ORF. Breadth was defined as annotated unique rearrangements over total unique productive rearrangements; depth was the summed frequency of those rearrangements. Two-sided Wilcoxon rank-sum tests were applied when comparing TCR breadth between groups. Drawn from immuneACCESS, this table holds only the in-frame rearrangements with V and J called that TCRdb kept. Clones are partly lost; checked studies trace under half to an unresolved V gene and leave the rest unexplained. V and J calls and clone size come straight from that table; D and trimming were deduced from the DNA. The sample includes around 400,000 clones, with around 90% observed a single time. Of the sample, 10% to 15% is held by the ten largest clones.

Read against the paper, the sample's treatment or condition label means: 15 to 20 received Ad26.COV2.S at low or high dose, single or two shots; 5 received placebo; per-sample allocation not given. For vaccine and placebo recipients, the sequenced repertoires came from samples collected on day 63 after the first injection. Between 29 July and 7 August 2020, Cohort 1b enrolled around 24 adults aged 18-55 years at one site in Boston, USA. As a vaccine, Ad26.COV2.S was a replication-incompetent adenovirus type 26 vector that expressed a prefusion-stabilized SARS-CoV-2 spike protein derived from the original Wuhan strain.

The input for sequencing was peripheral blood, taken in a trial of Ad26.COV2.S vaccine versus placebo. The clonotype comes from a person between 18 and 60 years old who received the Ad26.COV2.S COVID-19 vaccine or a placebo. Recombination joined TRBV6-2 or TRBV6-3 with TRBJ2-7; the D segment could be TRBD1, given 5 matching bases. The DNA sequence is given as TGTGCCAGCAGTTATTGGACAAGAGCCTACGAGCAGTACTTC. This codes for CASSYWTRAYEQYF.